This T cell receptor (beta chain) was found in a study of T cell responses to AZD1222 COVID-19 vaccine. Study-level points and caveats: Among the donors, most were white British and more were female, and clonal diversity was possibly underestimated. Unmutated variant regions are reportedly targeted by nearly half of spike-specific TCRs. Only after the peak T cell response were repertoires sampled.

As regards this clone: The antigen is unknown.

Libraries were prepared by immunoSEQ multiplex PCR; TCRdb keeps only in-frame clonotypes and omits some of them. The sample carries 150,000 or so clones, 80% to 95% recorded once. CDR3 size: 15 residues. Per germline, CDR1 SGHVS and CDR2 FNYEAQ. The trim removed 3 bases at V and 5 bases at J, leaving 4 bases unmatched. This specimen consisted of peripheral blood, obtained on day 0 of AZD1222 vaccination. The rearrangement links TRBV7-6 to TRBJ2-5; 12 bases map to TRBD1. The source of this sequence is an adult in good health. The CDR3 region is CASSFGTGGRETQYF. Written as DNA, the CDR3 is TGTGCCAGCAGCTTCGGGACAGGGGGCCGGGAGACCCAGTACTTC.